This is a list of T cell receptor beta chains from one sample in a study of Graves' ophthalmopathy and Graves' hyperthyroidism. TCRdb passed the multiplex PCR reads through MiXCR, listing each CDR3 protein once. This sample yields fewer than 600,000 distinct CDR3 sequences, of which roughly an eighth are seen a single time; roughly 10% belongs to the top ten. The material sequenced was blood. Receptor source: a woman aged 25-40 years with Graves' ophthalmopathy. The CDR3 runs from the conserved cysteine through the conserved F or W. The D gene is left open where the match is weak. Clone size is given for some rows only: seen once, a few or many times, or a class if the clone is expanded.

v_call	j_call	clone_size	d_call	cdr3_aa	cdr3_nt
TRBV27	TRBJ1-1	many	TRBD1	CASSLDRVSTEAFF	TGTGCCAGCAGTCTTGACAGGGTAAGCACTGAAGCTTTCTTT
TRBV6-2/TRBV6-3	TRBJ2-7	many	.	CASRTQSVSLEQYF	TGTGCCAGCAGGACCCAGTCGGTGAGCCTCGAGCAGTACTTC
TRBV6-2/TRBV6-3	TRBJ2-7	many	TRBD2	CASTTGLAGAYEQYF	TGTGCCAGCACTACGGGACTAGCGGGAGCCTACGAGCAGTACTTC
TRBV11-2	TRBJ2-7	many	.	CASSPTRWEQYF	TGTGCCAGCAGCCCCACGCGATGGGAGCAGTACTTC
TRBV19	TRBJ2-2	.	.	CASSRRSKGELFF	TGTGCCAGTAGTAGGAGGAGCAAGGGGGAGCTGTTTTTT
TRBV28	TRBJ1-3	many	.	CASRRQTLGNTIYF	TGTGCCAGCAGACGACAGACCCTGGGGAACACCATATATTTT
TRBV5-1	TRBJ2-4	many	.	CASSSRPSLGKNIQYF	TGCGCCAGCAGCTCCCGACCCTCCCTGGGCAAAAACATTCAGTACTTC
TRBV20-1	TRBJ2-5	many	.	CSARAGPPGETQYF	TGCAGTGCTAGAGCGGGTCCCCCCGGAGAGACCCAGTACTTC
TRBV28	TRBJ1-2	many	.	CASSQYGYTF	TGTGCCAGCAGCCAGTATGGCTACACCTTC
TRBV5-1	TRBJ2-2	.	.	CASRLLVVAGELFF	TGCGCCAGCCGACTTTTGGTAGTGGCAGGGGAGCTGTTTTTT
TRBV28	TRBJ2-7	many	TRBD1	CASSLKGTGYFYEQYF	TGTGCCAGCAGTTTAAAAGGGACAGGGTATTTCTACGAGCAGTACTTC
TRBV27	TRBJ2-5	many	.	CASSPLLQETQYF	TGTGCCAGCAGTCCCCTCCTCCAAGAGACCCAGTACTTC
TRBV28	TRBJ1-1	many	.	CASSFAGMNPEAFF	TGTGCCAGCAGTTTTGCGGGTATGAATCCTGAGGCTTTCTTT
TRBV5-1	TRBJ2-5	.	.	CASSPGLNQETQYF	TGCGCCAGCAGCCCGGGACTGAACCAAGAGACCCAGTACTTC
TRBV28	TRBJ1-1	many	.	CASSPPTTEAGRAFF	TGTGCCAGCAGTCCCCCTACGACCGAGGCCGGGAGAGCTTTCTTT
TRBV6-5	TRBJ1-5	many	.	CASSPRLLNQPQHF	TGTGCCAGCAGTCCTCGACTGTTAAATCAGCCCCAGCATTTT
TRBV6-5	TRBJ1-5	many	.	CASSYSGDFNQPQHF	TGTGCCAGCAGTTACTCAGGGGACTTTAATCAGCCCCAGCATTTT
TRBV6-4	TRBJ1-2	.	.	CASSDSPRGRQGYTF	TGTGCCAGCAGTGACTCCCCACGGGGGCGCCAAGGCTACACCTTC
TRBV7-8	TRBJ1-1	few	.	CASSTRREGEAFF	TGTGCCAGCAGCACTCGGCGGGAGGGGGAAGCTTTCTTT
TRBV30	TRBJ1-1	many	.	CAWRSWDIGEAFF	TGTGCCTGGAGATCTTGGGACATCGGTGAAGCTTTCTTT
TRBV11-3	TRBJ1-1	many	.	CASSSPGIEAFF	TGTGCCAGCAGCTCACCGGGGATAGAAGCTTTCTTT
TRBV6-5	TRBJ1-2	.	TRBD1	CASSYSDRVKNGYTF	TGTGCCAGCAGTTACTCGGACAGGGTCAAGAATGGCTACACCTTC
TRBV11-1	TRBJ1-1	many	TRBD1	CASSPQTGGNMNTEAFF	TGTGCCAGCAGCCCCCAGACAGGGGGTAATATGAACACTGAAGCTTTCTTT